Below, 27 T cell receptor beta chains from the same sample are listed, as sequenced in a study of OX40 agonist ivuxolimab in advanced cancers. Data came from immunoSEQ multiplex PCR; TCRdb stores just in-frame clones and leaves some out. The sample consists of 60,000 to 70,000 clones, 75% to 90% of them appearing once. The material sequenced was CD4+ or CD8+ T cells sorted from blood, taken in a trial of the OX40 agonist ivuxolimab. Receptors originate from an adult with an advanced solid tumor such as melanoma, head and neck, liver or kidney cancer.

A single count supports this clone. The chain couples TRBV7-9 to TRBJ1-3; D ambiguous. CDR3 length: 13 residues. CDR1 and CDR2 from the germline V gene are SEHNR and FQNEAQ (reference sequence). Trimming removed 5 bases at V and 3 bases at J, with 8 bases between. The CDR3 loop is CASSPARGNTIYF. The CDR3 DNA sequence: TGTGCCAGCAGCCCAGCACGTGGAAACACCATATATTTT.

This clone was observed once. The chain combines TRBV25-1 with TRBJ2-5; D unresolved. V shed 3 bases and J shed 4 bases, with 6 bases lying between them. Germline CDR1 and CDR2: MGHDK and SYGVNS. The CDR3 totals 12 residues. The CDR3 DNA reads TGTGCCAGCAGTGACGGAGCAGAGACCCAGTACTTC. Translated, it gives CASSDGAETQYF.

This chain uses TRBV29-1 with TRBJ1-1; D gene unclear. Trimming stripped 2 bases from V and 11 bases from J, with 12 bases between. CDR3 length: 11 amino acids. The germline V gene has CDR1 SQVTM and CDR2 ANQGSEA. For the CDR3, the DNA is TGCAGCGTTGAACGCGGGTTTGTGGCTTTCTTT. Translated, it gives CSVERGFVAFF.

V and J are TRBV29-1 and TRBJ2-2; D might be TRBD1 (6 bases). The CDR3 spans 16 residues. V shed 3 bases and J shed 5 bases, with 19 bases lying between them. Germline loops: CDR1 SQVTM, CDR2 ANQGSEA. Here the CDR3 reads CSVEQIRSGQTGELFF. CDR3 DNA sequence: TGCAGCGTTGAGCAGATCCGATCAGGACAGACCGGGGAGCTGTTTTTT.

This chain joins TRBV27 and TRBJ1-1; D not certain. CDR1 and CDR2 from the germline V gene are MNHEY and SMNVEV (reference sequence). CDR3 length: 18 amino acids. Trimming removed 3 bases from V and 5 bases from J, with 25 bases in between. In DNA, the CDR3 is TGTGCCAGCAGTTTCTCGACTCACCGACGGACGAGCGGAACTGAAGCTTTCTTT. Protein product: CASSFSTHRRTSGTEAFF.

CDR3 sequence: CASSPGASAQYF. CDR3 bases: TGTGCCAGTAGCCCGGGGGCCTCGGCCCAGTACTTC. The chain recombines TRBV19 with TRBJ2-5; D possibly uses TRBD1 or TRBD2 (6 bases each). The germline V gene encodes CDR1 LNHDA and CDR2 SQIVND (reference sequence). V was pared by 6 bases and J by 9 bases, with 14 bases between. The CDR3 has 12 residues.

V usage is TRBV25-1 and J usage is TRBJ1-4; maybe TRBD1 (5 bases). Germline V gene sequence: CDR1 MGHDK, CDR2 SYGVNS. V was trimmed by 4 bases and J by 8 bases, leaving 20 bases between them. CDR3 length equals 16 residues. CDR3 protein: CASSGFQGSQREKLFF. In DNA form, the CDR3 reads TGTGCCAGCAGTGGATTTCAGGGATCGCAACGAGAAAAACTGTTTTTT.

The gene calls are TRBV5-6 and TRBJ2-7, with TRBD1 identical over 8 bases. Germline CDR1 and CDR2: SGHDT and YYEEEE. V gave up 2 bases and J gave up 3 bases; unmatched junction bases: 4. CDR3 size: 14 residues. CDR3 loop: CASSFPGTGYEQYF. The CDR3 DNA sequence: TGTGCCAGCAGCTTCCCCGGGACAGGCTACGAGCAGTACTTC. Using reference TRBV5-6 and TRBJ2-7 for the parts outside the CDR3, the full variable domain is DAGVTQSPTHLIKTRGQQVTLRCSPKSGHDTVSWYQQALGQGPQFIFQYYEEEERQRGNFPDRFSGHQFPNYSSELNVNALLLGDSALYLCASSFPGTGYEQYFGPGTRLTVT.

The rearrangement joins TRBV28 to TRBJ2-1; D is uncertain. Germline V gives CDR1 MDHEN, CDR2 SYDVKM. The CDR3 length is 16 residues. The V gene lost 3 bases and the J gene lost 8 bases, with 20 bases spanning the gap. The CDR3 reads CASSFISHVRGDEQFF. CDR3 DNA sequence: TGTGCCAGCAGTTTCATTAGTCACGTCCGAGGCGATGAGCAGTTCTTC.

This clone appeared once. The rearrangement links TRBV5-1 to TRBJ2-7; D is unclear. The CDR3 totals 13 residues. Trimming shortened V by 1 base and J by 2 bases, and 7 bases separated the two germline ends. In germline, CDR1 is SGHRS, CDR2 YFSETQ. The CDR3 loop is CASSLTVPYEQYF. The CDR3 nucleotides are TGCGCCAGCAGCTTGACCGTTCCCTACGAGCAGTACTTC.

V and J are TRBV28 and TRBJ2-1, with 10 bases fitting TRBD1. The CDR3 consists of 18 residues. V was clipped by 0 bases and J by 7 bases; unmatched bases: 12. The germline V gene encodes CDR1 MDHEN and CDR2 SYDVKM. CDR3 loop: CASSLWKGQGRVRNEQFF. The CDR3, as DNA: TGTGCCAGCAGTTTATGGAAGGGACAGGGGCGTGTTAGGAATGAGCAGTTCTTC.

The rearrangement links TRBV9 to TRBJ1-2, with D maybe TRBD1 (6 bases). The CDR3 is made up of 15 amino acids. Trimming removed 4 bases from V and 8 bases from J, with 21 bases in between. Germline-derived CDR1 and CDR2 are SGDLS and YYNGEE. CDR3 bases: TGTGCCAGCAGCCTCCTTGACAGGTCTGACCGCGGCTACACCTTC. It encodes CASSLLDRSDRGYTF.

This clone has just one count. The genes are TRBV29-1 and TRBJ1-2; 9 bases align to TRBD1. This CDR3 spans 14 amino acids. Trimming cost V 7 bases and J 5 bases; bases outside gene matches: 11. CDR1 is SQVTM, CDR2 ANQGSEA, per germline. This CDR3 is CSGGTGGDGYGYTF. The DNA of the CDR3 is TGCAGCGGGGGTACAGGGGGCGACGGTTATGGCTACACCTTC.

V gene TRBV29-1 combines with J gene TRBJ1-1; D uncertain. V dropped 4 bases and J dropped 2 bases, with 17 bases sitting between them. CDR1 and CDR2 from the germline V gene are SQVTM and ANQGSEA. The CDR3 spans 15 residues. The CDR3 DNA is TGCAGCGTTGTGGTGACTCCCGAGGTCAACACTGAAGCTTTCTTT. This translates into CSVVVTPEVNTEAFF.

This chain uses TRBV7-9 with TRBJ2-7; 8 bases map to TRBD2. This CDR3 contains 15 residues. Trimming cost V 4 bases and J 7 bases; bases outside gene matches: 12. The germline gives CDR1 SEHNR, CDR2 FQNEAQ (reference sequence). The CDR3 is CASSSRSSGIREQYF. DNA for the CDR3: TGTGCCAGCAGCTCCCGTAGTAGCGGGATCCGTGAGCAGTACTTC.

The CDR3 DNA reads as TGTGCCAGCTCGCCGAACCGGGACAGCTATGGCTACACCTTC. It encodes CASSPNRDSYGYTF. The rearrangement joins TRBV18 to TRBJ1-2; 7 positions match TRBD1. CDR1 KGHSH and CDR2 LQKENI come from the germline V gene. The J segment lost 4 bases and the V segment lost 6 bases, leaving 8 bases of the junction unmatched. The CDR3 totals 14 residues.

This rearrangement joins TRBV27 to TRBJ2-1; 14 positions match TRBD2. The V gene's germline CDR1 is MNHEY and CDR2 SMNVEV (reference sequence). The CDR3 runs 14 residues. V gave up 6 bases and J gave up 7 bases; unmatched junction bases: 2. CDR3 sequence (DNA): TGTGCCAGCAGGACTAGCGGGGGGGGGAATGAGCAGTTCTTC. Amino acid sequence: CASRTSGGGNEQFF.

This sequence joins TRBV10-3 and TRBJ2-5; D unclear. This CDR3 contains 13 residues. The germline V gene has CDR1 ENHRY and CDR2 SYGVKD. V lost 2 bases and J 2 bases, leaving 6 bases between the germline ends. The CDR3 nucleotides are TGTGCCATCAGTGAGGAACAGCAAGAGACCCAGTACTTC. Translated: CAISEEQQETQYF.

The chain recombines TRBV7-3 with TRBJ2-2, with 9 bases lining up with TRBD1. Trimming removed 5 bases from V and 4 bases from J; junction bases left unmatched: 5. This CDR3 is 15 amino acids long. Germline V gene lookup returns CDR1 SGHTA and CDR2 FQGTGA. The CDR3 DNA sequence: TGTGCCAGCAGCCAAGAGGGACAGGGCACCGGGGAGCTGTTTTTT. As protein: CASSQEGQGTGELFF.

This sequence joins TRBV5-5 and TRBJ2-2; unclear D gene. The length of the CDR3 is 18 residues. V was clipped by 3 bases and J by 0 bases, with 18 bases between them. Looked up from germline, CDR1 is SGHKS and CDR2 is YYEKEE (reference sequence). CDR3 residues: CASSYATIGPTNTGELFF. DNA for the CDR3: TGTGCCAGCAGCTATGCTACGATAGGGCCCACGAACACCGGGGAGCTGTTTTTT.

The rearrangement uses TRBV18 and TRBJ1-2; 11 positions agree with TRBD1. With V trimmed by 3 bases and J by 4 bases, 4 bases remained unmatched. Germline CDR1 reads KGHSH; CDR2 reads LQKENI. The CDR3 is made up of 15 amino acids. The CDR3 DNA reads as TGTGCCAGCTCACCGGGACAGGGGGTGACCTATGGCTACACCTTC. Translation: CASSPGQGVTYGYTF.

This chain links TRBV30 with TRBJ2-5; 7 bases fit TRBD1. The germline CDR1 and CDR2 sequences are GTSNPN and SVGIG (reference sequence). The CDR3 length is 16 residues. Losses at the gene ends were 1 base for V and 2 bases for J; bases not matched to a gene: 10. CDR3: CAWSAGQPGPQETQYF. The CDR3 nucleotides are TGTGCCTGGAGTGCGGGACAGCCCGGACCTCAAGAGACCCAGTACTTC.

The chain recombines TRBV11-2 with TRBJ2-2; TRBD1 or TRBD2 may be the D gene (5 bases each). The germline gives CDR1 SGHAT, CDR2 FQNNGV. The CDR3 consists of 17 residues. V lost 2 bases and J lost 3, with 16 bases in between. The CDR3 bases are TGTGCCAGCAGCTTATTGACGGGGCAGTCGTACACCGGGGAGCTGTTTTTT. It codes for CASSLLTGQSYTGELFF.

This clone is a singleton in its sample. The gene calls are TRBV5-4 and TRBJ2-3, with 9 bases identical to TRBD2. Germline V gene sequence: CDR1 SGHNT, CDR2 YYREEE (reference sequence). V shed 3 bases and J 6 bases; nucleotides not matched to a gene: 8. This CDR3 comprises 15 residues. The CDR3 sequence is CASSSGLATGDTQYF. CDR3 coding DNA: TGTGCCAGCAGCTCCGGACTAGCGACCGGGGATACGCAGTATTTT. Variable domain in full (rest from reference TRBV5-4 and TRBJ2-3): ETGVTQSPTHLIKTRGQQVTLRCSSQSGHNTVSWYQQALGQGPQFIFQYYREEENGRGNFPPRFSGLQFPNYSSELNVNALELDDSALYLCASSSGLATGDTQYFGPGTRLTVL.

The genes are TRBV27 and TRBJ2-1, with 8 bases matching TRBD2. There are 17 residues in the CDR3. Germline V gives CDR1 MNHEY, CDR2 SMNVEV (reference sequence). With 2 bases clipped from V and 3 bases from J, the junction kept 9 bases outside the gene matches. The CDR3 is CASSLGGLAGNYNEQFF. CDR3 DNA sequence: TGTGCCAGCAGTTTAGGAGGTCTAGCGGGTAACTACAATGAGCAGTTCTTC.

The chain links TRBV19 to TRBJ2-3, with 7 positions matching TRBD2. This CDR3 comprises 16 residues. The germline V gene has CDR1 LNHDA and CDR2 SQIVND (reference sequence). Losses at the gene ends were 8 bases for V and 0 bases for J; bases not matched to a gene: 11. The CDR3 DNA sequence: TGTGCCAGTCGGGAGTCGGGGACTACTAGCACAGATACGCAGTATTTT. Protein sequence: CASRESGTTSTDTQYF.

The CDR3 spells CASSPSVGNTEAFF. CDR3 sequence (DNA): TGTGCCAGCTCACCTTCCGTGGGGAACACTGAAGCTTTCTTT. J is TRBJ1-1 and V is TRBV18; D gene unclear. V was clipped by 3 bases and J by 1 base, with 9 bases between them. CDR3 length: 14 amino acids. CDR1 is KGHSH and CDR2 is LQKENI in the germline V gene.